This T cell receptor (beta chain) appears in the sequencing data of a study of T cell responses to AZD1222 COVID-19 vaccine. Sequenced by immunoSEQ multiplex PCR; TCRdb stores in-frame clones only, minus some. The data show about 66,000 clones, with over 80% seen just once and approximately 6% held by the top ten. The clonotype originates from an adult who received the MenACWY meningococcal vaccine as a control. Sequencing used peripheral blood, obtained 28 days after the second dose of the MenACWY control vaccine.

The CDR3 spells CASRSVVLHEQFF. CDR3 DNA sequence: TGTGCCAGCAGGAGCGTAGTTCTCCATGAGCAGTTCTTC. The V call is TRBV6-5, the J call TRBJ2-1; D unclear. Germline V CDR1 and CDR2: MNHEY, SVGAGI. Trimming stripped 6 bases from V and 8 bases from J, with 14 bases between. CDR3 length equals 13 residues.